These 24 T cell receptor beta chains came from one sample sequenced in a study of cytomegalovirus exposure and HLA in healthy donors. The PCR employed 60 Vbeta primers together with 13 Jbeta primers. Clones were read by immunoSEQ multiplex PCR, and TCRdb kept only the in-frame ones, dropping some. The sample records 100,000 or so clones, 77% being singletons. Sequencing was performed on PBMCs. The receptors come from a man aged 35 to 55 in good health and CMV-seropositive.

The rearrangement uses TRBV9 and TRBJ1-6; D gene uncertain. This CDR3 spans 13 amino acids. Germline CDR1 is SGDLS and CDR2 is YYNGEE. The V end was cut by 3 bases, the J end by 12 bases, with 13 bases between. CDR3 sequence reads: CASSESPGGPLHF. CDR3 in DNA: TGTGCCAGCAGCGAGAGCCCCGGTGGACCCCTCCACTTT.

This chain connects TRBV28 to TRBJ2-3; 9 bases are shared with TRBD1. The CDR3 runs to 15 residues. Germline V gives CDR1 MDHEN, CDR2 SYDVKM. The J segment lost 7 bases and the V segment lost 5 bases, leaving 10 bases of the junction unmatched. The CDR3 loop reads CASSGGGTGKNTQYF. The CDR3 coding sequence is TGTGCCAGCAGTGGAGGGGGGACAGGGAAGAATACGCAGTATTTT.

The chain combines TRBV15 with TRBJ1-1; D is unresolved. Trimming removed 0 bases from V and 6 bases from J, with 11 bases in between. Germline V gene data show CDR1 as LNHNV and CDR2 as YYDKDF (reference sequence). The CDR3 covers 14 residues. The chain's CDR3 is CATSREPESAEAFF. The CDR3, as DNA: TGTGCCACCAGCAGAGAGCCGGAGAGTGCTGAAGCTTTCTTT.

This clone is classed as medium-sized. This chain uses TRBV6-5 with TRBJ1-2, with D unresolved. The CDR3 sequence is 13 residues long. CDR1 is MNHEY, CDR2 SVGAGI, per germline. V was clipped by 2 bases and J by 5 bases, with 9 bases between them. CDR3 DNA: TGTGCCAGCAGTTACGGTCAGTCTTATGGCTACACCTTC. Its translation: CASSYGQSYGYTF.

The rearrangement uses TRBV11-2 and TRBJ2-7, with D possibly matching TRBD2 (6 bases). Per the germline V gene, CDR1 is SGHAT and CDR2 is FQNNGV. This CDR3 comprises 14 residues. V lost 5 bases to trimming and J lost 3 bases, with 14 bases between them. The CDR3 loop is CASSTRERSYEQYF. The CDR3 DNA reads TGTGCCAGCAGCACCCGGGAGCGTAGCTACGAGCAGTACTTC.

V gene TRBV7-9 combines with J gene TRBJ2-2, with 11 bases fitting TRBD1. The CDR3 has 18 amino acids. Trimming took 5 bases from V and 3 from J; bases not matched to a gene: 11. Germline V lookup: CDR1 SEHNR, CDR2 FQNEAQ (reference sequence). The CDR3 reads CASSRPSPDRGHTGELFF. The CDR3 DNA follows: TGTGCCAGCAGCCGCCCCTCTCCGGACAGGGGGCACACCGGGGAGCTGTTTTTT.

Of note for this clone: At one end the junction does not follow the germline gene, possibly because of a read error. The rearrangement links TRBV11-2 to TRBJ2-1; 8 bases are shared with TRBD1. Germline loops: CDR1 SGHAT, CDR2 FQNNGV. There are 18 residues in the CDR3. CDR3 residues: CASSLVPYGQGSSNEQFF. In DNA form, the CDR3 reads TGTGCCAGCAGCTTAGTACCCTATGGACAGGGCTCCTCCAATGAGCAGTTCTTC. The variable domain in full, with the rest retrieved from reference TRBV11-2 and TRBJ2-1, is EAGVAQSPRYKIIEKRQSVAFWCNPISGHATLYWYQQILGQGPKLLIQFQNNGVVDDSQLPKDRFSAERLKGVDSTLKIQPAKLEDSAVYLCASSLVPYGQGSSNEQFFGPGTRLTVL.

The chain recombines TRBV7-9 with TRBJ2-7, with 8 bases fitting TRBD1. The germline CDR1 and CDR2 sequences are SEHNR and FQNEAQ (reference sequence). The CDR3 runs 13 residues. The ends lost 3 bases at V and 4 bases at J; junction bases unmatched: 2. The CDR3 here is CASSFRDRYEQYF. CDR3 DNA sequence: TGTGCCAGCAGCTTCCGGGACAGGTACGAGCAGTACTTC.

This clone has only one observation. The chain employs TRBV7-9 and TRBJ1-5, with a weak D call TRBD1 (5 bases). Germline CDR1 SEHNR, CDR2 FQNEAQ (reference sequence). The CDR3 spans 15 residues. V was shortened by 1 base and J by 1 base, with 8 bases between the two germline ends. Here the CDR3 DNA reads TGTGCCAGCAGCTTAGGGGGCTTAAGCAATCAGCCCCAGCATTTT. It yields the protein CASSLGGLSNQPQHF.

This chain links TRBV28 with TRBJ2-7, with 11 positions matching TRBD2. V lost 5 bases, J lost 8 bases, and 11 bases stayed unmatched. CDR1 and CDR2 (germline): MDHEN, SYDVKM. The CDR3 is 15 amino acids. The CDR3 DNA reads as TGTGCCAGCAGTACCCCCCTAGCGGGGGGAGGACAGCAGTACTTC. This codes for CASSTPLAGGGQQYF.

This chain uses TRBV6-4 with TRBJ1-4, with 7 bases fitting TRBD1. Germline loops: CDR1 MRHNA, CDR2 SNTAGT. V was clipped by 1 base and J by 10 bases; unmatched bases: 12. There are 16 residues in the CDR3. The CDR3 DNA reads as TGTGCCAGCAGTGACTACAAACAGGGGCTTCTGGGAAAACTGTTTTTT. It codes for CASSDYKQGLLGKLFF.

This clone has only a few counts. J is TRBJ2-1 and V is TRBV10-3; the D gene is possibly TRBD2 (6 bases). Germline CDR1 and CDR2: ENHRY and SYGVKD. Trimming left V 4 bases short and J 2 bases short, with 12 bases between. This CDR3 comprises 15 residues. The CDR3 here is CAISATGEAYNEQFF. The DNA for the CDR3 is TGTGCCATCAGTGCGACGGGGGAAGCCTACAATGAGCAGTTCTTC.

The rearrangement uses TRBV19 and TRBJ2-1; D is possibly TRBD2 (7 bases). CDR3 length equals 14 residues. Trimming left V 8 bases short and J 6 bases short, with 17 bases between. CDR1 and CDR2 from the germline V gene are LNHDA and SQIVND (reference sequence). CDR3 amino acids: CASRGGGGFNEQFF. CDR3 coding DNA: TGTGCCAGTCGCGGGGGCGGGGGTTTCAATGAGCAGTTCTTC.

CDR3 in DNA: TGCGCCAGCAGCTTCCGGAGGGTTGGTCTGGCAGATACGCAGTATTTT. Its translation: CASSFRRVGLADTQYF. This sequence joins TRBV5-1 and TRBJ2-3, with D perhaps matching TRBD2 (6 bases). The CDR3 has 16 amino acids. Germline values: CDR1 SGHRS, CDR2 YFSETQ. V was cut by 2 bases and J by 4 bases, with 17 bases left in between.

The chain uses TRBV7-9 and TRBJ2-1; 13 bases match TRBD2. This CDR3 contains 15 residues. Germline V gene sequence: CDR1 SEHNR, CDR2 FQNEAQ (reference sequence). Germline trimming cut 4 bases from V and 6 bases from J; bases unmatched to any gene: 3. The CDR3, as DNA: TGTGCCAGCAGCTACGGACTAGCGGGGGCCAATGAGCAGTTCTTC. It is translated as CASSYGLAGANEQFF.

The V call is TRBV29-1, the J call TRBJ1-3, with 10 bases fitting TRBD1. The ends lost 6 bases at V and 6 bases at J; junction bases unmatched: 5. The V gene's germline CDR1 is SQVTM and CDR2 ANQGSEA. CDR3 length equals 13 residues. The chain's CDR3 is CSVRDRGENTIYF. CDR3 in DNA: TGCAGCGTCCGGGACAGGGGTGAAAACACCATATATTTT.

The chain uses TRBV28 and TRBJ2-3; 8 bases are shared with TRBD2. Germline CDR1 and CDR2: MDHEN and SYDVKM. This CDR3 contains 14 residues. V lost 5 bases to trimming and J lost 6 bases; unmatched junction nucleotides: 7. CDR3 nucleotide sequence: TGTGCCAGCAGTCCAACCGGGGGGGCCGATACGCAGTATTTT. This codes for CASSPTGGADTQYF.

The rearrangement uses TRBV4-1 and TRBJ2-5; D is possibly TRBD1 (6 bases). This CDR3 is 15 amino acids long. Trimming removed 4 bases from V and 4 bases from J, with 16 bases in between. Germline CDR1 reads MGHRA; CDR2 reads YSYEKL. The CDR3 DNA reads TGCGCCAGCAGCCCCTCGGGACAACACGTAGAGACCCAGTACTTC. Translating it yields CASSPSGQHVETQYF.

This clone came up once. At the DNA level, this CDR3 is encoded by other sequences in the same sample as well. The chain recombines TRBV7-9 with TRBJ1-3, with no clear D. CDR1 is SEHNR, CDR2 FQNEAQ, per germline (reference sequence). This CDR3 comprises 16 residues. The V and J ends lost 1 base and 0 bases respectively, with 10 bases between them. The CDR3 DNA sequence: TGTGCCAGCAGCTTAGTGGGAGCTAACTCTGGAAACACCATATATTTT. Translated, it gives CASSLVGANSGNTIYF.

The genes are TRBV7-2 and TRBJ1-1; 10 nucleotides align to TRBD1. This CDR3 has 16 residues. V dropped 1 base and J dropped 0; count of bases not matched to a gene: 2. Germline V gene lookup returns CDR1 SGHTA and CDR2 FQGNSA. CDR3 loop: CASSLGTGGVNTEAFF. CDR3 in DNA: TGTGCCAGCAGCTTAGGGACAGGGGGGGTGAACACTGAAGCTTTCTTT. The whole variable domain, remainder taken from reference TRBV7-2 and TRBJ1-1, is GAGVSQSPSNKVTEKGKDVELRCDPISGHTALYWYRQSLGQGLEFLIYFQGNSAPDKSGLPSDRFSAERTGGSVSTLTIQRTQQEDSAVYLCASSLGTGGVNTEAFFGQGTRLTVV.

The gene calls are TRBV5-1 and TRBJ2-3; TRBD1 agrees at 10 bases. The trim removed 2 bases at V and 6 bases at J, leaving 3 bases unmatched. Germline V CDR1 and CDR2: SGHRS, YFSETQ. CDR3 length: 14 amino acids. The CDR3 region has the DNA TGCGCCAGCAGCTTTAGACAGGGGGCTGATACGCAGTATTTT. Amino acids: CASSFRQGADTQYF.

Only one count was recorded for this clone. In DNA, the CDR3 is TGTGCCAGCTCACCACGGGCAGTCTCTAGCGACGAGCAGTACTTC. Translating it yields CASSPRAVSSDEQYF. This rearrangement joins TRBV18 to TRBJ2-7; D perhaps matches TRBD2 (6 bases). This CDR3 contains 15 residues. Germline V gene sequence: CDR1 KGHSH, CDR2 LQKENI. Trimming left V 1 base short and J 5 bases short, with 15 bases between.

This clone was detected a few times. This chain links TRBV5-1 with TRBJ1-4, with 7 bases identical to TRBD1. Germline V gene lookup returns CDR1 SGHRS and CDR2 YFSETQ. This CDR3 comprises 15 residues. The trim removed 2 bases at V and 4 bases at J, leaving 5 bases unmatched. The CDR3 protein is CASSLAQGYNEKLFF. The CDR3, as DNA: TGCGCCAGCAGCTTAGCACAGGGGTATAATGAAAAACTGTTTTTT. Full variable domain (missing parts from reference TRBV5-1 and TRBJ1-4): KAGVTQTPRYLIKTRGQQVTLSCSPISGHRSVSWYQQTPGQGLQFLFEYFSETQRNKGNFPGRFSGRQFSNSRSEMNVSTLELGDSALYLCASSLAQGYNEKLFFGSGTQLSVL.

The chain joins TRBV27 to TRBJ1-1, with D unclear. The V gene's germline CDR1 is MNHEY and CDR2 SMNVEV (reference sequence). The CDR3 totals 14 residues. Trimming stripped 2 bases from V and 1 base from J, with 8 bases between. The DNA of the CDR3 is TGTGCCAGCAGTTTAAGGCAGGCGAACACTGAAGCTTTCTTT. It is translated as CASSLRQANTEAFF.